This T cell receptor (beta chain) originates from a study of blood T cell repertoires in COVID-19. For the study at large: There were acute and convalescent COVID-19 samples, and they came from the United States, Italy and Spain. The cDNA or gDNA used as material had been derived from T cells, B-cell-depleted T cells, or PBMCs.

Source study methods: Scientists estimated how many nucleated cells there were by amplifying reference gene primers. Here immunoSEQ multiplex PCR was the method, and the copy in TCRdb shows in-frame clones only, minus some. The DNA was the basis for D and trimming; V, J and clone size are from that table. Here the sample spans about 110,000 clones, over 80% being singletons. Germline V gives CDR1 LGHDT, CDR2 YNNKEL (reference sequence). The CDR3 consists of 15 residues. V lost 1 base to trimming and J lost 2 bases; unmatched junction nucleotides: 5. This clonotype was sampled from a human donor in a cohort sampled during active COVID-19. The sequencing sample was made of peripheral blood. This chain joins TRBV3-1 (or the pseudogene TRBV3-2) and TRBJ2-7, with TRBD1 identical over 7 bases. The DNA for the CDR3 is TGTGCCAGCAGCCAAGGGACAGGCATGCCCTACGAGCAGTACTTC. Protein: CASSQGTGMPYEQYF.